This TCR beta chain is from a study of cytomegalovirus exposure and HLA in healthy donors. Overall study context: Previous work identified roughly 110 million unique TCR beta sequences from about 200 million T cells.

This clone appeared a few times. 13 Jbeta primers and 60 Vbeta primers were used for the PCR. In the authors' methods: Tens of millions of unique TCR beta chains, 9 million to 11 million shared, were counted in a later analysis. Method: immunoSEQ multiplex PCR; TCRdb's copy keeps in-frame clones and lacks some. V, J and clone size derive from that table, while D and trimming were established from the DNA sequence. The data hold around 95,000 clones, with 74% observed a single time. The germline V gene has CDR1 SGHTA and CDR2 FQGTGA. Unmatched junction bases numbered 9, after V lost 11 bases and J lost 0 bases. This CDR3 spans 15 amino acids.

The TCR originated in a male donor in good health and CMV-seronegative. Sequenced material: PBMCs. The rearrangement joins TRBV7-3 to TRBJ2-1; the match to TRBD2 covers 8 bases. Here the CDR3 reads CAPDSGTSSYNEQFF. CDR3 DNA: TGTGCCCCTGACTCCGGGACTAGCTCCTACAATGAGCAGTTCTTC. Full variable domain (remainder filled in from reference TRBV7-3 and TRBJ2-1): GAGVSQTPSNKVTEKGKYVELRCDPISGHTALYWYRQSLGQGPEFLIYFQGTGAADDSGLPNDRFFAVRPEGSVSTLKIQRTERGDSAVYLCAPDSGTSSYNEQFFGPGTRLTVL.